One TCR beta chain is described in this entry. This record comes from a study of blood T cell repertoires in COVID-19. Study-level information: Samples of COVID-19 (acute and convalescent) were obtained from the United States, Italy and Spain. PBMCs, B-cell-depleted T cells, or T cells provided the cDNA or gDNA that made up the material.

Per the germline V gene, CDR1 is SNHLY and CDR2 is FYNNEI. V was trimmed by 6 bases and J by 6 bases, leaving 12 bases between them. This CDR3 region has 12 residues. In the original processing: Reference gene primer amplification yielded estimated nucleated cell counts. Libraries were prepared by immunoSEQ multiplex PCR; TCRdb keeps only in-frame clonotypes and omits some of them. That table furnishes V, J and clone size, whereas the DNA furnished D and trimming. The sample consists of hundreds of thousands of clones, roughly 82% of them appearing once. Specimen: peripheral blood. The rearrangement links TRBV2 to TRBJ2-7, with D perhaps TRBD1 (6 bases). The TCR was taken from an elderly woman with active or convalescent COVID-19. The CDR3 sequence is CASREQGSEQYF. The CDR3 DNA reads as TGTGCCAGCAGGGAACAGGGTTCCGAGCAGTACTTC.